Below, 7 T cell receptor beta chains from the same sample are listed, as sequenced in a study of T-cell reconstitution after alpha-beta-depleted transplantation in children. Unique molecular identifiers were incorporated during preparation of the TCRbeta library. From the PCR reads, TCRdb called clonotypes with MiXCR, one entry per CDR3 protein. The profile shows approximately 88,000 distinct CDR3 sequences, 12% of them singletons. Sequenced here: PBMCs from the stem cell graft donor, sampled from the stem cell graft. The receptors come from a human donor who donated a stem cell graft to a child with inherited bone marrow failure.

This clonotype was seen many times. The rearrangement joins TRBV6-1 to TRBJ2-7; no clear D. This CDR3 comprises 10 residues. Germline CDR1 reads MNHNS; CDR2 reads SASEGT. The CDR3 region has the DNA TGTGCAACCCTCAAATACGAGCAGTACTTC. Amino acid sequence: CATLKYEQYF.

Many counts were recorded for this clonotype. This chain connects TRBV29-1 to TRBJ2-3; TRBD2 aligns across 12 bases. Germline assignment: CDR1 SQVTM and CDR2 ANQGSEA. CDR3 length: 16 amino acids. The trim removed 4 bases at V and 2 bases at J, leaving 7 bases unmatched. CDR3 amino acids: CSVAQTSGGPTDTQYF. The CDR3 DNA follows: TGCAGCGTTGCACAGACTAGCGGGGGCCCCACAGATACGCAGTATTTT.

As DNA, the CDR3 is TGCGCCAGCAGCCAAGAGGGCACAGTGGGGGTAGGGCAGCCCCAGCATTTT. Translating gives CASSQEGTVGVGQPQHF. The V gene is TRBV4-1, the J gene TRBJ1-5; D perhaps matches TRBD1 (5 bases). The CDR3 covers 17 residues. Trimming left V 0 bases short and J 7 bases short, with 19 bases between. Germline lookup yields CDR1 MGHRA and CDR2 YSYEKL.

The chain has TRBV4-1 and TRBJ2-3; no clear D gene. Deletions cut 1 base from V and 2 bases from J, with 13 bases between. Germline CDR1 is MGHRA and CDR2 is YSYEKL. The CDR3 extends over 16 amino acids. CDR3 loop: CASSQVNLIYTDTQYF. CDR3 nucleotide sequence: TGCGCCAGCAGCCAAGTAAACCTGATCTACACAGATACGCAGTATTTT.

This clonotype was observed many times. The rearrangement uses TRBV7-9 and TRBJ2-1, with D unresolved. The CDR3 loop spans 14 amino acids. The V end lost 1 base, the J end lost 8 bases, and 12 bases lay between the germline ends. CDR1 is SEHNR and CDR2 is FQNEAQ in the germline V gene (reference sequence). CDR3 amino acids: CASSLGLSPDEQFF. In DNA form, the CDR3 reads TGTGCCAGCAGCTTAGGTCTCTCCCCCGATGAGCAGTTCTTC.

This clonotype was detected ten times or more. V gene TRBV7-9 combines with J gene TRBJ1-4, with 9 bases aligning to TRBD1. J gave up 5 bases and V 4 bases, and 2 bases lay outside the gene matches. CDR3 length: 14 residues. Germline values: CDR1 SEHNR, CDR2 FQNEAQ (reference sequence). CDR3 sequence (DNA): TGTGCCAGCAGCTATACAGGGGGCAATGAAAAACTGTTTTTT. It translates to CASSYTGGNEKLFF. The full variable domain, with the rest looked up from reference TRBV7-9 and TRBJ1-4, is DTGVSQNPRHKITKRGQNVTFRCDPISEHNRLYWYRQTLGQGPEFLTYFQNEAQLEKSRLLSDRFSAERPKGSFSTLEIQRTEQGDSAMYLCASSYTGGNEKLFFGSGTQLSVL.

This clonotype was found many times. This chain links TRBV5-1 with TRBJ1-4; D ambiguous. The germline gives CDR1 SGHRS, CDR2 YFSETQ. V dropped 0 bases and J dropped 0 bases, with 6 bases sitting between them. The CDR3 spans 15 residues. CDR3 in DNA: TGCGCCAGCAGCTTGGCAGCCGCAACTAATGAAAAACTGTTTTTT. It is translated as CASSLAAATNEKLFF.